Listed below are T cell receptor beta chains from one sample, sequenced in a study of OX40 agonist ivuxolimab in advanced cancers. Libraries were prepared by immunoSEQ multiplex PCR; TCRdb keeps only in-frame clonotypes and omits some of them. The sample shows 45,000 to 60,000 clones, 90% to 95% of them seen only once. Sequencing used CD4+ or CD8+ T cells sorted from blood, obtained in a trial of the OX40 agonist ivuxolimab. Receptors were obtained from an adult with an advanced solid tumor such as melanoma, head and neck, liver or kidney cancer. CDR3s include the opening cysteine and the closing phenylalanine or tryptophan. The order of the fields is D gene, clone size, J gene, V gene, CDR3 protein, CDR3 DNA. The D gene is left open where the match is weak. Size is stated for part of the rows, as once, few or many counts, or as a class when the clone is expanded.

TRBD1	once	TRBJ2-1	TRBV23-1	CASSGRQGWIVLHYNEQFF	TGCGCCAGCAGTGGTCGACAGGGTTGGATCGTACTCCACTACAATGAGCAGTTCTTC
-	-	TRBJ2-2	TRBV23-1	CASSQQGARELFF	TGCGCCAGCAGTCAGCAGGGAGCCCGGGAGCTGTTTTTT
TRBD1	-	TRBJ2-5	TRBV7-9	CASSTEDRASETQYF	TGTGCCAGCAGCACCGAGGACAGGGCCTCGGAGACCCAGTACTTC
-	-	TRBJ1-1	TRBV29-1	CSPDRGTEAFF	TGCAGCCCGGACCGCGGCACTGAAGCTTTCTTT
TRBD2	-	TRBJ2-1	TRBV15	CAAGGLAKVHEQFF	TGTGCGGCCGGAGGACTAGCAAAAGTCCATGAGCAGTTCTTC
-	-	TRBJ2-3	TRBV15	CATSRVQSSTDTQYF	TGTGCCACCAGCAGAGTACAGTCAAGCACAGATACGCAGTATTTT
-	-	TRBJ2-4	TRBV11-2	CASSLDITAIAKNIQYF	TGTGCCAGCAGCTTAGATATCACAGCCATAGCCAAAAACATTCAGTACTTC
TRBD2	-	TRBJ2-2	TRBV15	CATSREAIAGNTGELFF	TGTGCCACCAGCAGAGAAGCAATAGCGGGGAACACCGGGGAGCTGTTTTTT
-	medium-sized	TRBJ1-4	TRBV7-8	CASSWYQGRANEKLFF	TGTGCCAGCAGCTGGTATCAGGGGAGAGCTAATGAAAAACTGTTTTTT
TRBD2	-	TRBJ2-1	TRBV10-2	CASSASGSSYNEQFF	TGCGCCAGCAGTGCGAGCGGGAGTTCCTACAATGAGCAGTTCTTC
-	-	TRBJ2-4	TRBV7-9	CASSHLMAIPKNIQYF	TGTGCCAGCAGCCACCTCATGGCCATTCCCAAAAACATTCAGTACTTC
-	-	TRBJ2-6	TRBV7-6	CASSRLSGANVLTF	TGTGCCAGCAGCCGTCTCTCTGGGGCCAACGTCCTGACTTTC
-	-	TRBJ2-7	TRBV7-3	CASSLTESYEQYF	TGTGCCAGCAGCTTGACAGAGTCCTACGAGCAGTACTTC
TRBD2	-	TRBJ2-7	TRBV4-3	CASSPEREAYEQYF	TGCGCCAGCAGCCCAGAGCGGGAGGCTTACGAGCAGTACTTC
TRBD1	-	TRBJ2-3	TRBV6-5	CASSQTGGRDTQYF	TGTGCCAGCAGCCAGACAGGGGGCCGTGATACGCAGTATTTT
-	once	TRBJ2-2	TRBV27	CASSPLQGLDTGELFF	TGTGCCAGCAGTCCCCTCCAGGGGTTGGACACCGGGGAGCTGTTTTTT
TRBD2	few	TRBJ2-1	TRBV4-3	CASSYNSGSSYNEQFF	TGCGCCAGCAGCTACAATAGCGGGAGCTCCTACAATGAGCAGTTCTTC
TRBD1	-	TRBJ2-3	TRBV27	CASRLQGDNTDTQYF	TGTGCCAGCAGATTACAGGGGGACAACACAGATACGCAGTATTTT
-	-	TRBJ2-1	TRBV6-6	CASRYRDVEQFF	TGTGCCAGCAGATACAGGGATGTTGAGCAGTTCTTC
-	-	TRBJ2-7	TRBV4-3	CASSQVWGAGASFEQYF	TGCGCCAGCAGCCAAGTTTGGGGGGCGGGGGCCTCATTCGAGCAGTACTTC
-	once	TRBJ2-7	TRBV10-3	CAISDPPGQAYEQYF	TGTGCCATCAGTGACCCCCCCGGGCAGGCCTACGAGCAGTACTTC
-	-	TRBJ2-1	TRBV19	CASSIWQNNEQFF	TGTGCCAGTAGTATTTGGCAGAACAATGAGCAGTTCTTC
-	once	TRBJ2-7	TRBV28	CASSPTGRPYEQYF	TGTGCCAGCAGCCCCACGGGCCGACCCTACGAGCAGTACTTC
-	-	TRBJ2-1	TRBV14	CASSQGPRAVYNEQFF	TGTGCCAGCAGCCAAGGTCCCAGGGCCGTATACAATGAGCAGTTCTTC
-	-	TRBJ2-7	TRBV9	CASSTGGVSYEQYF	TGTGCCAGCAGCACCGGGGGAGTCTCCTACGAGCAGTACTTC